These 9 T cell receptor beta chains share one sample of origin, sequenced in a study of cytomegalovirus exposure and HLA in healthy donors. Primers: 60 Vbeta forward and 13 Jbeta reverse. Sequenced by immunoSEQ multiplex PCR; TCRdb stores in-frame clones only, minus some. The sample has about 180,000 clones, 70% to 80% seen once; the top ten hold approximately 1.3%. The sequenced sample consisted of PBMCs. The receptors derive from a man between 18 and 29 years old in good health and CMV-seronegative.

The chain links TRBV7-6 to TRBJ1-1; D uncertain. Trimming shortened V by 5 bases and J by 4 bases, and 11 bases separated the two germline ends. Germline lookup yields CDR1 SGHVS and CDR2 FNYEAQ. This CDR3 region has 13 residues. The CDR3 region has the DNA TGTGCCAGCAGCCTAAACGAGGGCACTGAAGCTTTCTTT. Translating it yields CASSLNEGTEAFF.

This chain connects TRBV5-4 to TRBJ2-1; TRBD2 aligns across 9 bases. Germline V gene lookup returns CDR1 SGHNT and CDR2 YYREEE (reference sequence). This CDR3 has 15 amino acids. J gave up 8 bases and V 4 bases, and 10 bases lay outside the gene matches. In DNA, the CDR3 is TGTGCCAGCAGCCTGAAGCGGGGGGCAGACCATGAGCAGTTCTTC. Its translation is CASSLKRGADHEQFF.

The chain carries TRBV13 and TRBJ2-3, with 10 bases fitting TRBD2. Trimming removed 2 bases from V and 3 bases from J; junction bases left unmatched: 5. The length of the CDR3 is 16 residues. The germline V gene encodes CDR1 PRHDT and CDR2 FYEKMQ (reference sequence). CDR3 in amino acids: CASSLSSGGITDTQYF. CDR3 DNA: TGTGCCAGCAGCTTAAGTAGCGGGGGGATTACAGATACGCAGTATTTT.

This sequence joins TRBV19 and TRBJ2-1; maybe TRBD2 (6 bases). The V gene lost 6 bases and the J gene lost 2 bases, with 11 bases spanning the gap. Germline V gene data show CDR1 as LNHDA and CDR2 as SQIVND (reference sequence). This CDR3 has 14 amino acids. This CDR3 reads CASSTGLPYNEQFF. The CDR3 nucleotides are TGTGCCAGTAGCACGGGACTTCCCTACAATGAGCAGTTCTTC.

V usage is TRBV4-3 and J usage is TRBJ2-1, with 8 bases matching TRBD2. J lost 0 bases, V lost 0 bases, and 7 bases had no gene match. The CDR3 is made up of 18 amino acids. Germline CDR1 and CDR2: LGHNA and YSLEER. CDR3 residues: CASSQDPAGVSSYNEQFF. The DNA of the CDR3 is TGCGCCAGCAGCCAAGATCCAGCGGGAGTGAGCTCCTACAATGAGCAGTTCTTC.

The gene calls are TRBV9 and TRBJ2-2, with D possibly being TRBD2 (6 bases). V was shortened by 0 bases and J by 2 bases, with 14 bases between the two germline ends. Per germline, CDR1 SGDLS and CDR2 YYNGEE. There are 17 residues in the CDR3. CDR3 nucleotides: TGTGCCAGCAGCGTAGATGGAGGGAGTTTTAACACCGGGGAGCTGTTTTTT. Translation gives CASSVDGGSFNTGELFF.

This clone appeared a few times. The V and J genes are TRBV27 and TRBJ2-7; 9 bases map to TRBD2. Germline-derived CDR1 and CDR2 are MNHEY and SMNVEV (reference sequence). The CDR3 has 15 residues. V shed 2 bases, J shed 1 base, and the junction held 3 bases outside the gene matches. The CDR3 DNA reads TGTGCCAGCAGTTTACTAGCGGGATTATCCTACGAGCAGTACTTC. Residues: CASSLLAGLSYEQYF.

The CDR3, as DNA: TGTGCCAGCAGGATTGAACTTAGCCACAATGAGCAGTTCTTC. It encodes CASRIELSHNEQFF. The gene calls are TRBV27 and TRBJ2-1, with D unresolved. The CDR3 has 14 amino acids. Germline assignment: CDR1 MNHEY and CDR2 SMNVEV (reference sequence). Deletions cut 6 bases from V and 5 bases from J, with 14 bases between.

This clone appeared a single time. The chain joins TRBV4-3 to TRBJ2-1, with D possibly being TRBD1 (6 bases). The CDR3 length is 15 residues. Between the trimmed V and J ends, which lost 4 bases and 1 base, there was a span of 11 bases. Germline CDR1 is LGHNA and CDR2 is YSLEER. The CDR3 reads CASSPIQGSYNEQFF. CDR3 nucleotides: TGCGCCAGCAGCCCGATACAGGGATCCTACAATGAGCAGTTCTTC.